The 13 T cell receptor beta chains given below trace back to one sample, sequenced in a study of T cells after yellow fever vaccination. TCRdb itself ran the 5' RACE reads through MiXCR, one entry per CDR3 protein. Here the sample spans a few hundred thousand distinct CDR3 sequences, 6.9% being singletons. Sequences were derived from CD4+ T cells sorted from PBMCs, sampled 15 days after the yellow fever booster vaccination. The receptor source for this set is a man aged 30-40 years who received the YFV17D yellow fever vaccine.

To note about this clonotype: This clone may be a read error of a much larger clone one base away. The rearrangement joins TRBV20-1 to TRBJ2-7; D could derive from TRBD1 or TRBD2 (5 bases each). The ends were cut back, 6 bases at V and 6 bases at J, with 18 bases in the middle. The CDR3 has 13 residues. The germline V gene has CDR1 DFQATT and CDR2 SNEGSKA (reference sequence). The DNA of the CDR3 is TGCAGTGCCTCCGGGACGCAGGCGTCCGAGCAGTACTTC. This codes for CSASGTQASEQYF.

J is TRBJ2-1 and V is TRBV7-2, with 8 bases aligning to TRBD2. The CDR3 covers 16 residues. Germline-derived CDR1 and CDR2 are SGHTA and FQGNSA. Trimming removed 0 bases from V and 3 bases from J; junction bases left unmatched: 4. The CDR3 region is CASSLAAGDLYNEQFF. CDR3 DNA: TGTGCCAGCAGCTTAGCAGCGGGAGACCTCTACAATGAGCAGTTCTTC.

This clonotype appeared a few times. V and J are TRBV5-1 and TRBJ2-2; D remains unclear. The CDR3 runs 13 residues. From germline, CDR1 is SGHRS and CDR2 YFSETQ. Trimming pared 2 bases from V and 4 bases from J, leaving 6 bases between. In DNA, the CDR3 is TGCGCCAGCAGCTTTTCCCCCACCGGGGAGCTGTTTTTT. Protein product: CASSFSPTGELFF. The whole variable domain, filled in from reference TRBV5-1 and TRBJ2-2, reads KAGVTQTPRYLIKTRGQQVTLSCSPISGHRSVSWYQQTPGQGLQFLFEYFSETQRNKGNFPGRFSGRQFSNSRSEMNVSTLELGDSALYLCASSFSPTGELFFGEGSRLTVL.

This clonotype was seen a handful of times. The chain carries TRBV7-2 and TRBJ2-7; 11 bases match TRBD2. The trim removed 8 bases at V and 6 bases at J, leaving 6 bases unmatched. The CDR3 loop spans 13 amino acids. The germline gives CDR1 SGHTA, CDR2 FQGNSA. The CDR3 DNA reads TGTGCCAGCGGCACTAGCGGGAGAGGCGAGCAGTACTTC. This sequence encodes CASGTSGRGEQYF.

The V call is TRBV7-9, the J call TRBJ2-7, with 8 bases identical to TRBD1. Germline V gene lookup returns CDR1 SEHNR and CDR2 FQNEAQ (reference sequence). The CDR3 contains 15 residues. V lost 5 bases and J lost 3; bases outside the gene matches: 9. CDR3 protein: CASSPRQGRNYEQYF. The CDR3 DNA sequence: TGTGCCAGCAGCCCTCGACAGGGGAGAAACTACGAGCAGTACTTC.

This clonotype was found a few times. This sequence joins TRBV20-1 and TRBJ2-1, with 7 positions matching TRBD2. Germline values: CDR1 DFQATT, CDR2 SNEGSKA (reference sequence). V dropped 1 base and J dropped 4; count of bases not matched to a gene: 7. CDR3 length equals 15 residues. CDR3 amino acids: CSARVVGRAYNEQFF. Here the CDR3 DNA reads TGCAGTGCTAGAGTTGTAGGGAGGGCATACAATGAGCAGTTCTTC.

In its sample, this clonotype was seen a few times. The chain links TRBV7-9 to TRBJ2-7, with D perhaps TRBD1 (5 bases). V gave up 2 bases and J gave up 3 bases, with 17 bases separating them. Per the germline V gene, CDR1 is SEHNR and CDR2 is FQNEAQ (reference sequence). The CDR3 consists of 16 residues. CDR3 residues: CASSLNRAGRLYEQYF. In DNA, the CDR3 is TGTGCCAGCAGCTTAAACCGGGCAGGGCGACTCTACGAGCAGTACTTC. Drawing the rest from reference TRBV7-9 and TRBJ2-7, the complete variable domain is DTGVSQNPRHKITKRGQNVTFRCDPISEHNRLYWYRQTLGQGPEFLTYFQNEAQLEKSRLLSDRFSAERPKGSFSTLEIQRTEQGDSAMYLCASSLNRAGRLYEQYFGPGTRLTVT.

The V and J genes are TRBV7-6 and TRBJ2-7; D remains unclear. V was shortened by 5 bases and J by 5 bases, with 13 bases between the two germline ends. Germline V lookup: CDR1 SGHVS, CDR2 FNYEAQ. The CDR3 runs 13 residues. The CDR3 reads CASSRPPVHEQYF. The CDR3 DNA reads as TGTGCCAGCAGCCGGCCCCCAGTTCACGAGCAGTACTTC.

The genes are TRBV20-1 and TRBJ2-7; D is ambiguous. CDR3 length equals 12 residues. CDR1 and CDR2 from the germline V gene are DFQATT and SNEGSKA (reference sequence). V was clipped by 3 bases and J by 1 base, with 7 bases between them. The DNA of the CDR3 is TGCAGTGCTAGTAAGGATTCCTACGAGCAGTACTTC. Amino acid sequence: CSASKDSYEQYF.

CDR3 bases: TGTGCCTGGACGCCCCGGCCCGGGACAGGGGGCGGAAAACTGTTTTTT. This codes for CAWTPRPGTGGGKLFF. This chain connects TRBV30 to TRBJ1-4, with TRBD1 identical over 12 bases. The germline CDR1 and CDR2 sequences are GTSNPN and SVGIG (reference sequence). There are 16 residues in the CDR3. Losses at the gene ends were 4 bases for V and 10 bases for J; bases not matched to a gene: 13.

This clonotype was counted many times. One end of the junction is discordant with germline, which a read error may explain. V usage is TRBV27 and J usage is TRBJ2-1; TRBD2 matches at 10 bases. CDR1 is MNHEY, CDR2 SMNVEV, per germline (reference sequence). The length of the CDR3 is 15 residues. CDR3 in DNA: TGTGCCAGCAGCTCACAGGGACTAGCGAGAATCGCCCAGGTCTTC. It encodes CASSSQGLARIAQVF.

This clonotype was recorded a few times. V gene TRBV20-1 combines with J gene TRBJ2-2; TRBD1 matches 12 bases. CDR3 size: 13 residues. Per the germline V gene, CDR1 is DFQATT and CDR2 is SNEGSKA (reference sequence). The CDR3 loop reads CSGTGGWGGELFF. CDR3 sequence (DNA): TGCAGCGGGACAGGGGGCTGGGGCGGGGAGCTGTTTTTT.

This CDR3 reads CASSLQPAYEQYF. DNA for the CDR3: TGTGCCAGCAGCTTGCAGCCGGCCTACGAGCAGTACTTC. The chain couples TRBV7-2 to TRBJ2-7; D gene unclear. The CDR3 totals 13 residues. Germline loops: CDR1 SGHTA, CDR2 FQGNSA. Deletions cut 3 bases from V and 2 bases from J, with 8 bases between. The full variable domain, rest sourced from reference TRBV7-2 and TRBJ2-7, is GAGVSQSPSNKVTEKGKDVELRCDPISGHTALYWYRQSLGQGLEFLIYFQGNSAPDKSGLPSDRFSAERTGGSVSTLTIQRTQQEDSAVYLCASSLQPAYEQYFGPGTRLTVT.